This T cell receptor (beta chain) was identified during a study of shared clonotypes between healthy human individuals. Germline V gene sequence: CDR1 DFQATT, CDR2 SNEGSKA (reference sequence). The CDR3 length is 11 residues. Both subsets, CD45RA+ naive and CD45RA-negative memory, were split from the CD4+ cells. Produced via immunoSEQ multiplex PCR; TCRdb's table is partial and in-frame only. The repertoire includes about 670,000 clones, about 78% of them detected once, and approximately 1.8% sits in the top ten. Sequenced: memory CD4+ T cells sorted from blood. As for subset: CD45RA-negative fraction. This receptor was identified in a woman in her thirties in good health. The chain combines TRBV20-1 with TRBJ2-5, with a weak D call TRBD1 (6 bases). This chain's CDR3 is CTKGGGDAQYF. The CDR3 bases are TGCACTAAAGGGGGTGGCGATGCCCAGTACTTC.